Listed below are T cell receptor beta chains from one sample, sequenced in a study of cytomegalovirus exposure and HLA in healthy donors. Sequencing used immunoSEQ multiplex PCR; TCRdb keeps in-frame clones, though not all of them. The top ten clones hold 0.7% of a sample with around 120,000 clones, approximately 80% of them seen once. Input material: PBMCs. The receptors were sampled from a young man in good health and CMV-seronegative. Each CDR3 is given with its conserved first and last residue. The D gene is left open where the match is weak. The listing skips clone size in some rows; elsewhere it reads once, few, many or a size class.

TRBJ1-2 . . TRBV7-2 CASTSGKVNGYTF TGTGCCAGCACCTCCGGGAAAGTAAATGGCTACACCTTC
TRBJ1-1 . . TRBV27 CASRPGRGGEAFF TGTGCCAGCAGGCCTGGGAGGGGGGGTGAAGCTTTCTTT
TRBJ2-7 . . TRBV7-8 CASSPGGEDEQYF TGTGCCAGCAGCCCCGGAGGGGAGGACGAGCAGTACTTC
TRBJ1-6 TRBD1 . TRBV13 CASTGQDNSPLHF TGTGCCAGCACGGGACAGGATAATTCACCCCTCCACTTT
TRBJ2-1 TRBD2 . TRBV9 CASSPTGTRNEQFF TGTGCCAGCAGCCCGACCGGGACTAGAAATGAGCAGTTCTTC
TRBJ1-2 . . TRBV9 CASSVGLPENYGYTF TGTGCCAGCAGCGTAGGACTACCGGAGAACTATGGCTACACCTTC
TRBJ2-1 TRBD2 . TRBV11-1 CASSVGTSSYNEQFF TGTGCCAGCAGCGTTGGGACTAGCTCCTACAATGAGCAGTTCTTC
TRBJ1-5 . . TRBV5-1 CASSPDGAGNQPQHF TGCGCCAGCAGCCCTGACGGAGCTGGCAATCAGCCCCAGCATTTT
TRBJ1-1 TRBD1 . TRBV6-4 CASSLQGDSTEAFF TGTGCCAGCAGCCTACAGGGGGACAGCACTGAAGCTTTCTTT
TRBJ2-3 . once TRBV9 CASGEQGSIITDTQYF TGTGCCAGCGGGGAACAGGGTAGCATCATCACAGATACGCAGTATTTT
TRBJ1-1 . . TRBV30 CAWSPAGANTEAFF TGTGCCTGGAGCCCGGCAGGGGCGAACACTGAAGCTTTCTTT
TRBJ2-7 . . TRBV9 CASSTTWGAYEQYF TGTGCCAGCAGCACCACGTGGGGGGCCTACGAGCAGTACTTC
TRBJ2-1 TRBD1 . TRBV6-5 CASSRDRAVWEQFF TGTGCCAGCAGTAGGGACAGGGCGGTTTGGGAGCAGTTCTTC
TRBJ2-5 . . TRBV29-1 CSVVRGKETQYF TGCAGCGTTGTACGCGGGAAAGAGACCCAGTACTTC
TRBJ1-1 . . TRBV7-9 CASSLVSGQAFF TGTGCCAGCAGCTTAGTCTCAGGGCAGGCTTTCTTT
TRBJ2-1 . few TRBV30 CAWSVSGYNEQFF TGTGCCTGGAGTGTGTCAGGGTACAATGAGCAGTTCTTC
TRBJ1-5 TRBD1 . TRBV19 CASSQEPGTGNQPQHF TGTGCCAGTAGCCAAGAACCCGGGACAGGGAATCAGCCCCAGCATTTT
TRBJ1-2 TRBD1 . TRBV29-1 CSVGGLRTGEYGYTF TGCAGCGTTGGGGGGCTACGGACAGGGGAGTATGGCTACACCTTC
TRBJ1-3 . . TRBV12-5 CASGLVQGSGNTIYF TGTGCTAGTGGTTTGGTGCAGGGCTCTGGAAACACCATATATTTT
TRBJ2-3 . . TRBV9 CASSAGLFGDTQYF TGTGCCAGCAGCGCGGGACTCTTCGGAGATACGCAGTATTTT
TRBJ2-7 TRBD1 . TRBV5-1 CASSLSGGTVEYEQYF TGCGCCAGCAGCTTATCCGGTGGGACAGTTGAGTACGAGCAGTACTTC
TRBJ2-5 TRBD1 . TRBV6-1 CASGVGQGVETQYF TGTGCCAGCGGGGTGGGACAGGGTGTGGAGACCCAGTACTTC
TRBJ1-6 . . TRBV9 CASSVGERSPLHF TGTGCCAGCAGCGTAGGAGAGCGTTCACCCCTCCACTTT
TRBJ1-1 . . TRBV7-2 CASSLSGNTEAFF TGTGCCAGCAGCCTAAGCGGGAATACTGAAGCTTTCTTT
TRBJ2-1 . . TRBV9 CASSVYSNYNEQFF TGTGCCAGCAGCGTGTACTCTAACTACAATGAGCAGTTCTTC
TRBJ2-7 TRBD1 . TRBV6-1 CASSDGTVHEQYF TGTGCCAGCAGTGACGGGACAGTCCATGAGCAGTACTTC
TRBJ1-1 TRBD1 . TRBV7-9 CASSSGQGAKYTEAFF TGTGCCAGCAGCTCCGGACAGGGGGCGAAGTACACTGAAGCTTTCTTT
TRBJ1-6 TRBD1 . TRBV30 CAWSVRNRGLYSPLHF TGTGCCTGGAGTGTTCGTAACAGGGGGCTATATTCACCCCTCCACTTT
TRBJ1-2 . . TRBV6-6 CASSSPRLINYGYTF TGTGCCAGCAGCTCGCCGAGGCTGATCAACTATGGCTACACCTTC
TRBJ2-5 TRBD2 . TRBV7-9 CASAIAGGQETQYF TGTGCCAGCGCGATAGCGGGGGGGCAAGAGACCCAGTACTTC
TRBJ1-2 . . TRBV7-2 CASSLVLTAENYGYTF TGTGCCAGCAGCTTAGTCTTGACGGCGGAAAACTATGGCTACACCTTC
TRBJ1-1 . few TRBV25-1 CASSIWSPGNTEAFF TGTGCCAGCAGTATCTGGTCACCAGGAAACACTGAAGCTTTCTTT
TRBJ2-7 . once TRBV21-1 CASSKGREYEQYF TGTGCCAGCAGCAAAGGGCGGGAGTACGAGCAGTACTTC
TRBJ1-1 . . TRBV18 CASSYGTGTEAFF TGTGCCAGCTCGTATGGCACAGGGACTGAAGCTTTCTTT
TRBJ1-5 . . TRBV10-3 CAINGDSSNQPQHF TGTGCCATCAACGGGGATTCTAGCAATCAGCCCCAGCATTTT
TRBJ1-6 . few TRBV2 CASIASRVHF TGTGCCAGCATAGCCAGCCGAGTCCACTTT
TRBJ2-5 . . TRBV7-9 CASSLLQAQYF TGTGCCAGCAGCTTACTCCAGGCGCAGTACTTC
TRBJ2-7 . . TRBV2 CASKGRAHYEQYF TGTGCCAGCAAAGGCAGGGCCCACTACGAGCAGTACTTC
TRBJ2-3 TRBD2 . TRBV5-1 CASSSLAAGSDTQYF TGCGCCAGCAGTTCCCTAGCGGCGGGGTCAGATACGCAGTATTTT
TRBJ1-1 TRBD1 . TRBV5-1 CASRTGTAVTEAFF TGCGCCAGCCGAACCGGGACAGCAGTTACTGAAGCTTTCTTT
TRBJ1-1 . . TRBV10-3 CAITGHNTEAFF TGTGCCATCACGGGACATAACACTGAAGCTTTCTTT
TRBJ1-3 TRBD1 . TRBV25-1 CASSNSRGDRNTIYF TGTGCCAGCAGTAACTCCAGGGGGGATCGAAACACCATATATTTT
TRBJ1-1 . . TRBV13 CASSLLWGVSTEAFF TGTGCCAGCAGCTTATTATGGGGCGTGAGCACTGAAGCTTTCTTT
TRBJ2-7 . . TRBV7-9 CASSPKADSPYEQYF TGTGCCAGCAGCCCAAAGGCAGACAGTCCCTACGAGCAGTACTTC
TRBJ2-1 . once TRBV11-3 CASSLLASKGEQFF TGTGCCAGCAGCTTACTAGCGTCTAAGGGAGAGCAGTTCTTC
TRBJ1-4 . once TRBV29-1 CSVGTRSAAVGEKLFF TGCAGCGTTGGAACCCGGTCGGCGGCCGTTGGGGAAAAACTGTTTTTT
TRBJ2-2 TRBD2 . TRBV28 CASRRTSGTNTGELFF TGTGCCAGCAGGAGGACTAGCGGGACGAACACCGGGGAGCTGTTTTTT
TRBJ2-1 TRBD2 . TRBV9 CASSTSGGANEQFF TGTGCCAGCTCAACTAGCGGGGGGGCCAATGAGCAGTTCTTC
TRBJ1-2 . . TRBV14 CASSQGGAGRQNYGYTF TGTGCCAGCAGCCAAGGGGGCGCCGGTAGACAAAACTATGGCTACACCTTC
TRBJ2-7 . . TRBV5-8 CASSFEAADTYEQYF TGTGCCAGCAGCTTCGAGGCGGCAGATACCTACGAGCAGTACTTC
TRBJ2-3 TRBD2 few TRBV6-4 CASSVTSGTSTDTQYF TGTGCCAGCAGCGTGACTAGCGGAACTAGCACAGATACGCAGTATTTT
TRBJ2-7 TRBD2 once TRBV4-3 CASSQDLRGLSYEQYF TGCGCCAGCAGCCAAGATTTGCGGGGGTTATCCTACGAGCAGTACTTC
TRBJ2-1 TRBD2 . TRBV5-1 CASSPVQRGSYNEQFF TGCGCCAGCAGCCCCGTCCAGCGGGGGTCTTACAATGAGCAGTTCTTC
TRBJ2-2 . . TRBV5-6 CASTTLKGRANTGELFF TGTGCCAGCACCACCCTCAAAGGCAGGGCGAACACCGGGGAGCTGTTTTTT
TRBJ1-2 TRBD1 . TRBV6-5 CASSQGTDDGYTF TGTGCCAGCAGTCAGGGGACAGATGATGGCTACACCTTC
TRBJ1-2 TRBD1 . TRBV2 CASSDSGGRGYTF TGTGCCAGCAGTGACTCAGGGGGCAGAGGCTACACCTTC
TRBJ2-2 . few TRBV7-6 CASSLEGLETGELFF TGTGCCAGCAGCTTAGAGGGACTTGAAACCGGGGAGCTGTTTTTT
TRBJ1-1 . . TRBV30 CAWSPQGILNTEAFF TGTGCCTGGAGTCCCCAGGGGATTTTGAACACTGAAGCTTTCTTT
TRBJ2-1 TRBD2 once TRBV13 CASSLERGGKFF TGTGCCAGCAGCTTAGAACGGGGGGGGAAGTTCTTC
TRBJ1-1 . . TRBV30 CAWGNRGEAFF TGTGCCTGGGGCAATAGGGGAGAAGCTTTCTTT